A selection of T cell receptor beta chains follows, all from one sample in a study of T cells in Graves' hyperthyroidism and ophthalmopathy. TCRdb processed the multiplex PCR reads anew with MiXCR; each CDR3 protein has one entry. The sample contains 650,000 to 750,000 distinct CDR3 sequences, approximately 15% of which appear only once. Source material: blood. The source is a woman aged 18-35 years with Graves' hyperthyroidism. The CDR3 runs from the conserved cysteine through the conserved F or W. A D gene is named only where the DNA matches it firmly. Size is stated for part of the rows, as once, few or many counts, or as a class when the clone is expanded.

abundance: -
d_gene: TRBD1
j_gene: TRBJ1-1
v_gene: TRBV29-1
CDR3aa: CSAATGGTEAFF
CDR3nt: TGCAGCGCTGCGACAGGGGGCACTGAAGCTTTCTTT

abundance: few
d_gene: -
j_gene: TRBJ1-1
v_gene: TRBV20-1
CDR3aa: CSARSGPGDTEAFF
CDR3nt: TGCAGTGCTAGATCTGGACCGGGGGACACTGAAGCTTTCTTT

abundance: many
d_gene: -
j_gene: TRBJ2-1
v_gene: TRBV24-1
CDR3aa: CATSDFRGRYYNEQFF
CDR3nt: TGTGCCACCAGTGATTTTCGGGGAAGATACTACAATGAGCAGTTCTTC

abundance: -
d_gene: TRBD2
j_gene: TRBJ2-3
v_gene: TRBV2
CDR3aa: CASSEWGGFTDTQYF
CDR3nt: TGTGCCAGCAGTGAATGGGGGGGATTCACAGATACGCAGTATTTT

abundance: -
d_gene: TRBD2
j_gene: TRBJ2-7
v_gene: TRBV5-1
CDR3aa: CASSQARLASGNSYEQYF
CDR3nt: TGCGCCAGCAGCCAGGCACGTCTCGCTAGCGGGAACTCCTACGAGCAGTACTTC

abundance: few
d_gene: -
j_gene: TRBJ2-3
v_gene: TRBV6-5
CDR3aa: CASSYSGLTQYF
CDR3nt: TGTGCCAGCAGTTACTCGGGATTAACGCAGTATTTT

abundance: many
d_gene: -
j_gene: TRBJ2-5
v_gene: TRBV20-1
CDR3aa: CSAQIDKPKETQYF
CDR3nt: TGCAGTGCTCAGATAGACAAGCCGAAAGAGACCCAGTACTTC

abundance: few
d_gene: -
j_gene: TRBJ2-1
v_gene: TRBV3-1
CDR3aa: CASSQDTLALQDFLVYNEQFF
CDR3nt: TGTGCCAGCAGCCAAGATACATTGGCCCTGCAAGACTTTTTGGTCTACAATGAGCAGTTCTTC

abundance: -
d_gene: TRBD1
j_gene: TRBJ2-3
v_gene: TRBV6-1
CDR3aa: CASAPGGADTQYF
CDR3nt: TGTGCCAGCGCCCCAGGGGGAGCAGATACGCAGTATTTT

abundance: few
d_gene: TRBD2
j_gene: TRBJ2-3
v_gene: TRBV20-1
CDR3aa: CSASRSSGRVGADTQYF
CDR3nt: TGCAGTGCTAGCCGATCTAGCGGGCGCGTAGGGGCGGATACGCAGTATTTT

abundance: -
d_gene: -
j_gene: TRBJ2-5
v_gene: TRBV6-1
CDR3aa: CASSPGLIVETQYF
CDR3nt: TGTGCCAGCAGCCCCGGACTGATCGTGGAGACCCAGTACTTC